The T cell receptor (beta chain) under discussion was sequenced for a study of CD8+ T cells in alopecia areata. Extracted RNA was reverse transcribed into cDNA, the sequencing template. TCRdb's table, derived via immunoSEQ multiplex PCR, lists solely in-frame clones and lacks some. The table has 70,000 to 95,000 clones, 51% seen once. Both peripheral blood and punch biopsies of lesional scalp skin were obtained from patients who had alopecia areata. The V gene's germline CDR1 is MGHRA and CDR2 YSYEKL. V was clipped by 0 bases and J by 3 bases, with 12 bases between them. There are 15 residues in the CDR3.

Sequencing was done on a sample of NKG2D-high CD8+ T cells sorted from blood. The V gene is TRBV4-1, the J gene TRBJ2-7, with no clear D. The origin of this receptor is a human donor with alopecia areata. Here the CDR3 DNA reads TGCGCCAGCAGCCAAGAACTGGGGATGAACTACGAGCAGTACTTC. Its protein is CASSQELGMNYEQYF.